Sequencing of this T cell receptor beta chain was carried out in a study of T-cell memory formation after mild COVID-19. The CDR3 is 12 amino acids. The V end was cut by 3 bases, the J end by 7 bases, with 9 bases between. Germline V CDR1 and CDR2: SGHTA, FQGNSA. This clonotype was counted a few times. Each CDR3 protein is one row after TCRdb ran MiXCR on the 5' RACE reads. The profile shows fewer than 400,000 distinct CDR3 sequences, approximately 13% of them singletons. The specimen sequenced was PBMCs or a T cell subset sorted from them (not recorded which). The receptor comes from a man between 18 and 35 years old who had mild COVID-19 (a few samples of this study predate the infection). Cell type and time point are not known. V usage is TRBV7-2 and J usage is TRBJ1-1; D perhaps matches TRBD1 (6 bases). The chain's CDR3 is CASSLIGGEAFF. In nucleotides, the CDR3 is TGTGCCAGCAGCTTGATAGGGGGTGAAGCTTTCTTT.